This T cell receptor (beta chain) came from a study of blood T cell repertoires in COVID-19. Study as a whole: PBMCs, B-cell-depleted T cells, or T cells provided the cDNA or gDNA that made up the material.

Per the original methods: By means of reference gene primer amplification, nucleated cell counts were estimated. The method was immunoSEQ multiplex PCR; TCRdb's version includes in-frame clones alone and lacks a portion of them. Clonal size and the V and J genes are those of that table, whereas D and trimming came from the DNA. Of a few hundred thousand clones detected, roughly 85% appear once; the ten largest clones hold under 2.5%. Donors in Cohort 3 counted as recovered after two negative PCRs, clearance, or symptom resolution. The material sequenced was PBMCs or T cells enriched from blood (not recorded which). This TCR came from a man aged 25 to 40 who had recovered from COVID-19.

CDR3 in amino acids: CASQGRLAGDTGELFF. As DNA, the CDR3 is TGTGCCAGCCAGGGACGCCTAGCGGGGGACACCGGGGAGCTGTTTTTT. The V and J genes are TRBV19 and TRBJ2-2; 10 nucleotides align to TRBD2. CDR1 LNHDA and CDR2 SQIVND come from the germline V gene (reference sequence). V lost 9 bases to trimming and J lost 3 bases; unmatched junction nucleotides: 10. The CDR3 length is 16 residues. Drawing the rest from reference TRBV19 and TRBJ2-2, the complete variable domain is DGGITQSPKYLFRKEGQNVTLSCEQNLNHDAMYWYRQDPGQGLRLIYYSQIVNDFQKGDIAEGYSVSREKKESFPLTVTSAQKNPTAFYLCASQGRLAGDTGELFFGEGSRLTVL.